The 18 T cell receptor beta chains given below trace back to one sample, sequenced in a study of cytomegalovirus exposure and HLA in healthy donors. PCR amplification relied on 60 Vbeta primers (plus 13 Jbeta primers). This table comes from immunoSEQ multiplex PCR, and its TCRdb copy is limited to in-frame clones, with some not included. The profile covers approximately 150,000 clones, with around three quarters appearing a single time and 1.8% taken by the ten largest. The sample was PBMCs. These receptors originate from a middle-aged man in good health and CMV-seronegative.

The genes are TRBV6-1 and TRBJ2-5; unclear D gene. The V and J ends lost 7 bases and 4 bases respectively, with 10 bases between them. Germline CDR1 and CDR2: MNHNS and SASEGT. The CDR3 sequence is 12 residues long. CDR3 DNA sequence: TGTGCCAGCACCAACCTCAGAGAGACCCAGTACTTC. Translating gives CASTNLRETQYF.

V usage is TRBV9 and J usage is TRBJ2-1, with no clear D. Germline loops: CDR1 SGDLS, CDR2 YYNGEE. The CDR3 covers 16 residues. V was pared by 0 bases and J by 0 bases, with 10 bases between. The CDR3 sequence is CASSVVVRSSYNEQFF. CDR3 sequence (DNA): TGTGCCAGCAGCGTAGTGGTTAGAAGCTCCTACAATGAGCAGTTCTTC.

CDR3: CASSISGGSTDTQYF. CDR3 sequence (DNA): TGCGCCAGCAGCATTAGCGGGGGATCCACAGATACGCAGTATTTT. This sequence joins TRBV5-1 and TRBJ2-3, with TRBD2 matching over 9 bases. The CDR3 contains 15 residues. V lost 4 bases to trimming and J lost 2 bases; unmatched junction nucleotides: 5. Per the germline V gene, CDR1 is SGHRS and CDR2 is YFSETQ.

The rearrangement links TRBV7-8 to TRBJ1-5; a weak D match, TRBD1 (6 bases). This CDR3 has 16 amino acids. The ends were cut back, 3 bases at V and 4 bases at J, with 16 bases in the middle. Per the germline V gene, CDR1 is SGHVS and CDR2 is FQNEAQ. CDR3: CASSLTNTGLNQPQHF. The DNA of the CDR3 is TGTGCCAGCAGCTTGACTAATACAGGGTTGAATCAGCCCCAGCATTTT.

This chain connects TRBV29-1 to TRBJ2-7, with 8 positions matching TRBD1. The V gene's germline CDR1 is SQVTM and CDR2 ANQGSEA. The J segment lost 2 bases and the V segment lost 6 bases, leaving 3 bases of the junction unmatched. The CDR3 sequence is 12 residues long. CDR3 in amino acids: CSVRQGTYEQYF. The CDR3 nucleotides are TGCAGCGTGAGACAGGGGACCTACGAGCAGTACTTC.

This chain uses TRBV9 with TRBJ2-1; D is unresolved. V was trimmed by 0 bases and J by 9 bases, leaving 7 bases between them. This CDR3 has 12 amino acids. Looked up from germline, CDR1 is SGDLS and CDR2 is YYNGEE. The CDR3 sequence: CASSVDFGEQFF. DNA of the CDR3: TGTGCCAGCAGCGTAGACTTTGGTGAGCAGTTCTTC.

This chain's CDR3 is CASSFGNEQFF. The CDR3 DNA follows: TGTGCCAGCAGTTTCGGCAATGAGCAGTTCTTC. The gene calls are TRBV27 and TRBJ2-1; D unclear. Per germline, CDR1 MNHEY and CDR2 SMNVEV (reference sequence). The V end was cut by 3 bases, the J end by 6 bases, with 3 bases between. The CDR3 is made up of 11 amino acids.

V gene TRBV7-6 combines with J gene TRBJ2-7, with a tentative D call TRBD2 (6 bases). From germline, CDR1 is SGHVS and CDR2 FNYEAQ. V was trimmed by 2 bases and J by 3 bases, leaving 23 bases between them. The length of the CDR3 is 18 residues. The CDR3 DNA follows: TGTGCCAGCAGCTTATCACCGGGGGTTCGAGGGACCCTCTACGAGCAGTACTTC. Protein product: CASSLSPGVRGTLYEQYF.

This clone was counted once. V usage is TRBV4-3 and J usage is TRBJ2-1; 8 positions agree with TRBD2. This CDR3 spans 15 amino acids. The V and J ends lost 4 bases and 4 bases, in that order; junction bases with no gene match: 6. CDR1 LGHNA and CDR2 YSLEER come from the germline V gene. CDR3 nucleotide sequence: TGCGCCAGCAGCCGAGGCGGGGGGAATTACAATGAGCAGTTCTTC. Translating gives CASSRGGGNYNEQFF.

The chain recombines TRBV13 with TRBJ2-7, with TRBD2 matching 12 bases. Germline V gene lookup returns CDR1 PRHDT and CDR2 FYEKMQ (reference sequence). CDR3 length: 16 amino acids. The ends lost 4 bases at V and 2 bases at J; junction bases unmatched: 6. CDR3 amino acids: CASSSRLAGVPYEQYF. Written as DNA, the CDR3 is TGTGCCAGCAGCTCCAGACTAGCGGGAGTGCCCTACGAGCAGTACTTC.

The chain joins TRBV4-1 to TRBJ2-7; 15 nucleotides match TRBD2. J lost 4 bases, V lost 5 bases, and 12 bases had no gene match. This CDR3 is 18 amino acids long. Germline assignment: CDR1 MGHRA and CDR2 YSYEKL. The CDR3 bases are TGCGCCAGCAGCACCGGGGGACTAGCGGGAGGCCTACCTTACGAGCAGTACTTC. It yields the protein CASSTGGLAGGLPYEQYF.

The genes are TRBV5-8 and TRBJ1-2, with 8 positions matching TRBD1. V gave up 0 bases and J gave up 6 bases; unmatched junction bases: 4. Germline-derived CDR1 and CDR2 are SGHTS and YDEGEE. The CDR3 runs to 14 residues. CDR3 loop: CASSLGGTGDGYTF. CDR3 bases: TGTGCCAGCAGCTTGGGGGGGACAGGAGATGGCTACACCTTC.

Comment on this clone: Additional DNA sequences in this sample encode the identical CDR3. The chain recombines TRBV19 with TRBJ2-3, with 9 positions matching TRBD1. Germline lookup yields CDR1 LNHDA and CDR2 SQIVND (reference sequence). The CDR3 runs to 14 residues. Germline trimming cut 6 bases from V and 6 bases from J; bases unmatched to any gene: 7. The CDR3 loop is CASSRDRDTDTQYF. The CDR3 DNA reads as TGTGCCAGTAGCCGGGACAGGGACACTGATACGCAGTATTTT.

The chain combines TRBV27 with TRBJ2-2; weak D call: TRBD1 (6 bases). The CDR3 length is 15 residues. Trimming shortened V by 4 bases and J by 4 bases, and 13 bases separated the two germline ends. Germline V lookup: CDR1 MNHEY, CDR2 SMNVEV (reference sequence). The CDR3 coding sequence is TGTGCCAGCAGTTCGGGTCAGGGGTTCACCGGGGAGCTGTTTTTT. It specifies CASSSGQGFTGELFF.

The chain carries TRBV28 and TRBJ2-7, with 7 nucleotides matching TRBD1. The J segment lost 3 bases and the V segment lost 5 bases, leaving 10 bases of the junction unmatched. Germline V gives CDR1 MDHEN, CDR2 SYDVKM. This CDR3 spans 15 amino acids. CDR3 nucleotide sequence: TGTGCCAGCAGTAGGGGGCACACCGGGAACTACGAGCAGTACTTC. Translated: CASSRGHTGNYEQYF.

This clone was picked up a small number of times. The chain is built from TRBV27 and TRBJ2-7; 10 positions match TRBD1. The CDR3 runs 13 residues. Germline V gene sequence: CDR1 MNHEY, CDR2 SMNVEV (reference sequence). The J segment lost 1 base and the V segment lost 6 bases, leaving 0 bases of the junction unmatched. CDR3 region: CASRGQGSYEQYF. In DNA, the CDR3 is TGTGCCAGCAGGGGACAGGGGTCCTACGAGCAGTACTTC.

The chain links TRBV5-8 to TRBJ2-5; 9 bases agree with TRBD2. Looked up from germline, CDR1 is SGHTS and CDR2 is YDEGEE. This CDR3 is built from 15 residues. Trimming at V came to 4 bases and at J to 1 base, leaving 5 bases not matched to a gene. Written as DNA, the CDR3 is TGTGCCAGCAGCCCGGGGACTAGCCCCCAAGAGACCCAGTACTTC. Protein: CASSPGTSPQETQYF.

This clone came up once. The chain couples TRBV5-1 to TRBJ2-3; 8 bases line up with TRBD2. Germline assignment: CDR1 SGHRS and CDR2 YFSETQ. Germline trimming cut 0 bases from V and 0 bases from J; bases unmatched to any gene: 3. The CDR3 is 16 amino acids. This chain's CDR3 is CASSLAGGASTDTQYF. The DNA of the CDR3 is TGCGCCAGCAGCTTGGCGGGAGGGGCTAGCACAGATACGCAGTATTTT.